This T cell receptor (beta chain) was recovered during a study of cytomegalovirus exposure and HLA in healthy donors. Findings and limits, study-wide: TCR beta V- and J-gene trimming was later associated with a missense DCLRE1C variant. At a 0.05 false discovery rate, a later analysis found 16,951 TCR beta sequences to be associated with HLA alleles. A later analysis reportedly found fewer N-insertions in an Asian-associated ancestry cluster than the roughly 670-donor mean.

60 Vbeta and 13 Jbeta primers were used in PCR. Sequencing was performed with immunoSEQ multiplex PCR; in TCRdb, only in-frame clones are kept and a portion is missing. The table records hundreds of thousands of clones, 80% to 90% of them present only once. In the case of this clone: The antigen is undetermined.

CDR3 length equals 15 residues. Losses at the gene ends were 3 bases for V and 7 bases for J; bases not matched to a gene: 11. Germline V gene data show CDR1 as LNHDA and CDR2 as SQIVND (reference sequence). Sequencing input: PBMCs. This chain links TRBV19 with TRBJ1-1, with 7 bases aligning to TRBD1. The receptor was derived from a woman under 30 in good health and CMV-seronegative. The CDR3 sequence is CASSIRGDPPLEAFF. The CDR3 nucleotides are TGTGCCAGTAGTATCAGGGGGGACCCACCCCTTGAAGCTTTCTTT.